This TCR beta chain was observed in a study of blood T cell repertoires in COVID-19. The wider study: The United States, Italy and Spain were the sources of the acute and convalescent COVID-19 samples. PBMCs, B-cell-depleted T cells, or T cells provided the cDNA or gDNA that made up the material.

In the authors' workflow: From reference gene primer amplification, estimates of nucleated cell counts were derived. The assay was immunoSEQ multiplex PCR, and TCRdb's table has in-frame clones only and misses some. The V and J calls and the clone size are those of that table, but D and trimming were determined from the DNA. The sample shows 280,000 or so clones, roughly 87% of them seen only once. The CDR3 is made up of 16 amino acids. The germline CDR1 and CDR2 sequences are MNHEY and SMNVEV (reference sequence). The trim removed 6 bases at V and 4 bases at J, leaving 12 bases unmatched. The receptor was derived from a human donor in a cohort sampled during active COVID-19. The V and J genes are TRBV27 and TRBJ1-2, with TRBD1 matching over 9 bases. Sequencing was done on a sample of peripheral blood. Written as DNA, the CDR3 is TGTGCCAGCAGGGGCGGCCCGGGACAGGGCGGCTATGGCTACACCTTC. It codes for CASRGGPGQGGYGYTF.